These 3 T cell receptor beta chains came from one sample sequenced in a study of blood T cell repertoires in COVID-19. Profiling relied on immunoSEQ multiplex PCR, and the TCRdb table lists in-frame clones only, not all of them. Among 45,000 to 65,000 clones listed, approximately 82% were seen once. The sequenced sample was peripheral blood. The receptors stem from a man in his 70s with active COVID-19.

The chain combines TRBV4-3 with TRBJ1-3; TRBD1 might be the D (5 bases). Germline CDR1 reads LGHNA; CDR2 reads YSLEER. The CDR3 length is 15 residues. The V end lost 1 base, the J end lost 8 bases, and 15 bases lay between the germline ends. DNA of the CDR3: TGCGCCAGCAGCCAAGCCAGGGCCGGTGGTGACACCATATATTTT. It translates to CASSQARAGGDTIYF.

V usage is TRBV11-2 and J usage is TRBJ1-5, with TRBD1 as a possible D gene (5 bases). This CDR3 contains 15 residues. CDR1 and CDR2 from the germline V gene are SGHAT and FQNNGV. The V end was cut by 2 bases, the J end by 3 bases, with 11 bases between. In DNA, the CDR3 is TGTGCCAGCAGCTTAAGTGCGACAGCCAATCAGCCCCAGCATTTT. This gives the protein CASSLSATANQPQHF.

V gene TRBV3-1 (or the pseudogene TRBV3-2) combines with J gene TRBJ2-7; tentatively, D is TRBD1 (5 bases). CDR1 is LGHDT and CDR2 is YNNKEL in the germline V gene (reference sequence). The CDR3 has 15 residues. V was pared by 0 bases and J by 6 bases, with 15 bases between. The chain's CDR3 is CASSQDKRVRGEQYF. The CDR3 DNA reads TGTGCCAGCAGCCAAGATAAACGGGTTAGGGGCGAGCAGTACTTC.